This T cell receptor beta chain was documented in a study of cytomegalovirus exposure and HLA in healthy donors. Findings and caveats of the study: In a later analysis, TCR beta V- and J-gene trimming showed a link to a missense DCLRE1C variant.

V was shortened by 7 bases and J by 5 bases, with 17 bases between the two germline ends. The CDR3 is 14 residues long. Germline-derived CDR1 and CDR2 are SGHTA and FQGNSA. Note on this clone: Its antigen is undetermined.

The study ran its PCR with 60 Vbeta and 13 Jbeta primers. Profiled with immunoSEQ multiplex PCR; TCRdb holds only in-frame clones, not every one. The data show 100,000 to 120,000 clones, over 65% seen once. Sequenced sample: PBMCs. The receptor's source is a young man in good health and CMV-seropositive. The chain employs TRBV7-2 and TRBJ1-1; D is perhaps TRBD1 (6 bases). Here the CDR3 reads CASTSTGGRTEAFF. The CDR3 DNA reads TGTGCCAGCACCTCGACAGGAGGTAGAACTGAAGCTTTCTTT. Full variable domain (remainder filled in from reference TRBV7-2 and TRBJ1-1): GAGVSQSPSNKVTEKGKDVELRCDPISGHTALYWYRQSLGQGLEFLIYFQGNSAPDKSGLPSDRFSAERTGGSVSTLTIQRTQQEDSAVYLCASTSTGGRTEAFFGQGTRLTVV.